This T cell receptor (beta chain) was identified in a study of shared clonotypes between healthy human individuals. Findings and caveats of the study: The naive CD4 repertoires of several donors were compared, and around 5% of clonotypes were shared. Richness estimates generally favored naive over memory subsets.

Terminally differentiated effector memory CD45RA+ cells were excluded from the naive CD8 cells, which were CD45RO-negative and positively selected for CCR7. For sorted subsets, 200 ng DNA per replicate equaled roughly 29,000 T cell genomes. Method: immunoSEQ multiplex PCR; TCRdb's copy keeps in-frame clones and lacks some. Of just over 2,000,000 clones detected, about 95% appear once; the ten largest clones hold around 1.1%. This CDR3 is built from 15 residues. Germline CDR1 and CDR2: SQVTM and ANQGSEA. To note about this clone: Its antigen is as yet unknown. A junction boundary mismatches the germline segment, possibly from a read error. Different DNA sequences within this sample yield the same CDR3.

The sample comprised naive CD8+ T cells sorted from blood. This clonotype originated in a young man in good health. The gene calls are TRBV29-1 and TRBJ1-2; maybe TRBD1 (5 bases). The CDR3 region is CSVEDPTVSYYGYTF. In DNA form, the CDR3 reads TGCAGCGTCGAAGATCCGACAGTTTCTTACTATGGCTACACCTTC.